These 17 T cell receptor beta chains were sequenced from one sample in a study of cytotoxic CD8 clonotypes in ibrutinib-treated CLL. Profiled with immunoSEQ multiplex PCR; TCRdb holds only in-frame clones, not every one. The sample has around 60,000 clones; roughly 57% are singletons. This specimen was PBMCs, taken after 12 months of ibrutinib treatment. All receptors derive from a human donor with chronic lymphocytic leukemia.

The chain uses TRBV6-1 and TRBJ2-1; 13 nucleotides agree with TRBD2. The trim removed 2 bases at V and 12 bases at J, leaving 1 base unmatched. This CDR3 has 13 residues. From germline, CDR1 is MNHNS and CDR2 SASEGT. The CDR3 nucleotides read TGTGCCAGCAGTGAACGACTAGCGGGAGGGCAGTTCTTC. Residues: CASSERLAGGQFF.

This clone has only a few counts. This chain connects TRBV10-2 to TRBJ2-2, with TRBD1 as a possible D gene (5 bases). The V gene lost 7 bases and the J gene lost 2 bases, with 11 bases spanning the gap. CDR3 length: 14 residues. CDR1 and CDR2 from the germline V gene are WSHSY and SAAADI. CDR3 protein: CASTTGVNTGELFF. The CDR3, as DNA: TGCGCCAGCACAACAGGAGTAAACACCGGGGAGCTGTTTTTT.

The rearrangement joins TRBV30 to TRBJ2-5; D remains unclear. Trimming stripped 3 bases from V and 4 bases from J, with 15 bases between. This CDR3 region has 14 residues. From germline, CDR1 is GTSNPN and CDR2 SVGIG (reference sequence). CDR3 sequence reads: CAWRGIGDSETQYF. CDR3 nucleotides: TGTGCCTGGAGGGGGATTGGGGATTCAGAGACCCAGTACTTC.

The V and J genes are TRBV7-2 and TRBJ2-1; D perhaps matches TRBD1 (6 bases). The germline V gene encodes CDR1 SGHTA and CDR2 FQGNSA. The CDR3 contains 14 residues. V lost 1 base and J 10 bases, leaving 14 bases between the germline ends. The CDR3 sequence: CASSLGSGVKEQFF. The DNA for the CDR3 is TGTGCCAGCAGCTTAGGTTCAGGGGTAAAGGAGCAGTTCTTC.

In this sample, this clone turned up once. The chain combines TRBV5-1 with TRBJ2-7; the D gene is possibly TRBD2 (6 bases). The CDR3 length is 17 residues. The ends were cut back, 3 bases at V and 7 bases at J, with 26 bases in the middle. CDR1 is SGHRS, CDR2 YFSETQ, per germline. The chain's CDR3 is CASSSDLLSGTDREQYF. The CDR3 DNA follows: TGCGCCAGCAGCTCCGACCTCCTTAGCGGCACCGATCGGGAGCAGTACTTC.

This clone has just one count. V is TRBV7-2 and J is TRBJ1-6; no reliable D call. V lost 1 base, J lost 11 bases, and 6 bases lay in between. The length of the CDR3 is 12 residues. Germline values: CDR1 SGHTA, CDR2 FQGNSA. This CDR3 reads CASSLGPTPLHF. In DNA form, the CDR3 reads TGTGCCAGCAGCTTAGGACCGACACCCCTCCACTTT.

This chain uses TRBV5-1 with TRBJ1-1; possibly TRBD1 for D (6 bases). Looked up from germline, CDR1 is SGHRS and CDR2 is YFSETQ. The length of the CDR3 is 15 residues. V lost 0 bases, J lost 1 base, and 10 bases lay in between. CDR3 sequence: CASSLVGGANTEAFF. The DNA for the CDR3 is TGCGCCAGCAGCTTGGTTGGGGGCGCGAACACTGAAGCTTTCTTT.

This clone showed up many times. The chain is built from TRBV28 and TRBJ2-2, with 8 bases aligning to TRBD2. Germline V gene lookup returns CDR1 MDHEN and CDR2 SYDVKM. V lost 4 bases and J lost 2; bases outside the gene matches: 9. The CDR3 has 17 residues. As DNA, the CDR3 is TGTGCCAGCAGTTCGGTAGGACTAGCAGACAACACCGGGGAGCTGTTTTTT. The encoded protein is CASSSVGLADNTGELFF.

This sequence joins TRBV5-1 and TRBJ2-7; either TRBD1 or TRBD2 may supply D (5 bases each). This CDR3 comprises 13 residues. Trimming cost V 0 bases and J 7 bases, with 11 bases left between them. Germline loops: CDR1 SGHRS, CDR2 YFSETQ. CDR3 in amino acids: CASSLEVEGEQYF. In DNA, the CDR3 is TGCGCCAGCAGCTTGGAGGTAGAGGGGGAGCAGTACTTC.

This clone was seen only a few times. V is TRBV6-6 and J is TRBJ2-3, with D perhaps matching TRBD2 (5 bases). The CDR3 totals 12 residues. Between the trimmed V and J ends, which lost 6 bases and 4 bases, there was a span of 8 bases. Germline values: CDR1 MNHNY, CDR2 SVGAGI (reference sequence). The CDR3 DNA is TGTGCCAGCAGGGTAGCGTCAGATACGCAGTATTTT. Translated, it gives CASRVASDTQYF.

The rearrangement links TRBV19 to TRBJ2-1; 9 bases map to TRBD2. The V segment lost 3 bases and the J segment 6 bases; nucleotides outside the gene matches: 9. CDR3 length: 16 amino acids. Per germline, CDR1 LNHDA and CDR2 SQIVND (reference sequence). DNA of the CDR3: TGTGCCAGTAGTATGTATAGAGCGGGGGGTCCCAATGAGCAGTTCTTC. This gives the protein CASSMYRAGGPNEQFF. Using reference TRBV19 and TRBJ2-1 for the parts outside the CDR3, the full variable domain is DGGITQSPKYLFRKEGQNVTLSCEQNLNHDAMYWYRQDPGQGLRLIYYSQIVNDFQKGDIAEGYSVSREKKESFPLTVTSAQKNPTAFYLCASSMYRAGGPNEQFFGPGTRLTVL.

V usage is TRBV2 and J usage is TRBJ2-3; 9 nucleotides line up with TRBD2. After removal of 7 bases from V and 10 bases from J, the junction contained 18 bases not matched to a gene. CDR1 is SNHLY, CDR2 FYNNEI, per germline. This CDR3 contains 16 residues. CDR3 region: CASKMGALAGPEAQYF. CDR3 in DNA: TGTGCCAGCAAAATGGGAGCACTAGCGGGTCCCGAGGCGCAGTATTTT.

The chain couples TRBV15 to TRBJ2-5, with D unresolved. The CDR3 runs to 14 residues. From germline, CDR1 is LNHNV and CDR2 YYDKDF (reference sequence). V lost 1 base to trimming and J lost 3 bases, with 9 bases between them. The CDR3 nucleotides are TGTGCCACCAGCAGAGTTAGCAGAAAAGAGACCCAGTACTTC. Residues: CATSRVSRKETQYF.

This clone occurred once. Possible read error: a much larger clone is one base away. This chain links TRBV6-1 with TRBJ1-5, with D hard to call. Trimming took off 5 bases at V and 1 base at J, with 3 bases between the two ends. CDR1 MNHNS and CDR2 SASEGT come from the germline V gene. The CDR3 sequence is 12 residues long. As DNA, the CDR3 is TGTGCCAGCAGTAGAAGCAATCAGCCCCAGCATTTT. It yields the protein CASSRSNQPQHF.

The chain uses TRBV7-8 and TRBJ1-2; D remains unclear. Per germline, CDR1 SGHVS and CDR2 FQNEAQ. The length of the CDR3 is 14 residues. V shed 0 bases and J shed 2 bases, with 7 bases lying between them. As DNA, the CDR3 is TGTGCCAGCAGCTTAGCGCACAGAAACTATGGCTACACCTTC. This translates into CASSLAHRNYGYTF.

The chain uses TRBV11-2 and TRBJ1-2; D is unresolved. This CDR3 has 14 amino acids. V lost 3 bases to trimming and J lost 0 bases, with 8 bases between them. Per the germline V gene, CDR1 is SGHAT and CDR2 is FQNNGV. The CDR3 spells CASSLGGSNYGYTF. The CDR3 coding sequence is TGTGCCAGCAGCTTGGGCGGGTCTAACTATGGCTACACCTTC. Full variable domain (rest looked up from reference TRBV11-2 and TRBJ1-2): EAGVAQSPRYKIIEKRQSVAFWCNPISGHATLYWYQQILGQGPKLLIQFQNNGVVDDSQLPKDRFSAERLKGVDSTLKIQPAKLEDSAVYLCASSLGGSNYGYTFGSGTRLTVV.

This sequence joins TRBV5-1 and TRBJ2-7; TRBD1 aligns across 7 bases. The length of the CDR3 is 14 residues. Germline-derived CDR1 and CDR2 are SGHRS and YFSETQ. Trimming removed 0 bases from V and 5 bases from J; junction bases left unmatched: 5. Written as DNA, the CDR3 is TGCGCCAGCAGCTTGGCGACAGGGAAACACGAGCAGTACTTC. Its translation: CASSLATGKHEQYF.